This T cell receptor (beta chain) was recovered during a study of healthy donors' naive CD4 and CD8 T cells. Details on this clonotype: The antigen is undetermined.

V was cut by 9 bases and J by 5 bases, with 17 bases left in between. Looked up from germline, CDR1 is MNHEY and CDR2 is SVGAGI. There are 13 residues in the CDR3. Starting from approximately 500 ng of total RNA, TCR libraries were made with linear amplification. In TCRdb, the reads were re-called with MiXCR into one record per CDR3 protein. The sample yields 200,000 or so distinct CDR3 sequences, 65% to 75% seen once. Overall study findings and caveats: The study did not address homeostatic proliferation effects in naive T cells.

This rearrangement joins TRBV6-5 to TRBJ2-7, with a possible D match to TRBD2 (5 bases). The clonotype originates from a pool of human donors in good health; the sample pools cells from several healthy donors. Source material: naive CD4+ and CD8+ T cells sorted from blood, pooled from several donors. This CDR3 reads CASRRTPVDEQYF. CDR3 nucleotide sequence: TGTGCCAGTCGGAGGACTCCCGTCGACGAGCAGTACTTC.